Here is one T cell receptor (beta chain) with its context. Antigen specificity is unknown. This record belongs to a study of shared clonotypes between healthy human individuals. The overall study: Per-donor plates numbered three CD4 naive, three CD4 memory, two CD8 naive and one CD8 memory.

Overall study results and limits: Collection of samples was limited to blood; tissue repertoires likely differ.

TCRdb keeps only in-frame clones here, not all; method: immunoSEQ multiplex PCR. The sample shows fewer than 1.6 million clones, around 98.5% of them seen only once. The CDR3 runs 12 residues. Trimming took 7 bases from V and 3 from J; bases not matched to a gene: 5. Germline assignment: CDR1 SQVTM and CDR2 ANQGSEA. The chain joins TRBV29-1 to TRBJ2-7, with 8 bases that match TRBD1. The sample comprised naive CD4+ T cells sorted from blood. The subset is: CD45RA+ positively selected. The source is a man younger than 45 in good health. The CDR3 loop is CSGGQGHYEQYF. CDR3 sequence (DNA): TGCAGCGGCGGACAGGGCCACTACGAGCAGTACTTC.